The table lists the clone carrying this T cell receptor beta chain with a few counts. The length of the CDR3 is 15 residues. V was trimmed by 0 bases and J by 3 bases, leaving 11 bases between them. In germline, CDR1 is ENHRY, CDR2 SYGVKD. One entry per CDR3 protein, called by TCRdb with MiXCR from the RT-PCR reads. The table lists about 150,000 distinct CDR3 sequences, 30% to 45% of them singletons. The data were taken from a study of patients and donors after allogeneic stem cell transplantation. The sequencing sample was made of blood, either unsorted or a sorted T cell fraction (not recorded which). The source is a human donor who was either an allogeneic HSCT recipient or a stem cell or donor lymphocyte infusion donor (not recorded which). It is not recorded whose cells these are; they may come from a transplant donor. The rearrangement uses TRBV10-3 and TRBJ1-1; D gene uncertain. The CDR3 DNA sequence: TGTGCCATCAGTGAGTCGAGCGCGGGGTACACTGAAGCTTTCTTT. Its translation: CAISESSAGYTEAFF.